The present T cell receptor (beta chain) was sequenced within a study of vaccination and CD4 T cells after COVID-19. There are 13 residues in the CDR3. The V and J ends lost 2 bases and 5 bases respectively, with 6 bases between them. The germline V gene has CDR1 LGHNA and CDR2 YNFKEQ. This clonotype was seen a handful of times. Its antigen remains unknown. Oncomine TCR Beta short-read sequencing was applied to DNA from cultured CD4+ T cells. TCRdb independently ran MiXCR on the PCR reads; one entry per CDR3 protein. This table has some 25,000 distinct CDR3 sequences, about 46% appearing once. Noted treatment: roughly nine-day PBMC culture with coronavirus spike peptide pools or control peptides (ViraFEST assay).

This chain uses TRBV4-2 with TRBJ2-2; D is possibly TRBD1 (5 bases). The TCR originated in a human donor who had recovered from COVID-19. The sequenced sample consisted of CD4+ T cells from blood, cultured in vitro. The CDR3 region has the DNA TGTGCCAGCAGCCAACAGGGTACCGGGGAGCTGTTTTTT. Translation: CASSQQGTGELFF.